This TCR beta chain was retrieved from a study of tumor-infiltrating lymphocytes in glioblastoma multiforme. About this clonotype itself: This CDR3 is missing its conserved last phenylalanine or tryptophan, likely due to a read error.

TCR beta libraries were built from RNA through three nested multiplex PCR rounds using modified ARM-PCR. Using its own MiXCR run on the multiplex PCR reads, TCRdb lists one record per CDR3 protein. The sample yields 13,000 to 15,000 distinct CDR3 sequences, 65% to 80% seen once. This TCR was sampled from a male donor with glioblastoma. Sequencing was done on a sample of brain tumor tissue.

The DNA for the CDR3 is TGTGCCAGCAGTTCTAGGACAGGGGGCATGGACGAGCAGTACCTC. Its protein is CASSSRTGGMDEQYL. The chain is built from TRBV28 and TRBJ2-7, with 11 bases fitting TRBD1. The germline V gene has CDR1 MDHEN and CDR2 SYDVKM. The CDR3 extends over 15 amino acids. Unmatched junction bases numbered 7, after V lost 4 bases and J lost 5 bases.